This TCR beta chain stems from a study of T cell repertoires in cytomegalovirus infection. Study-wide results and caveats: HLA-C-restricted CMV clonotypes gave the most frequent clonotype in two of eight donors.

From the reads, TCRdb called clonotypes with MiXCR, one entry per CDR3 protein. The sample shows about 920,000 distinct CDR3 sequences, approximately 30% of them seen only once. The CDR3 covers 16 residues. CDR1 and CDR2 (germline): LGHNT, FRNRAP. V lost 0 bases and J lost 0, with 10 bases in between. This clonotype came up a few times. Antigen: not known. The input for sequencing was cultured CD8+ T cells from PBMCs, taken from culture after CMV antigen stimulation. The receptor was derived from a human donor in good health (CMV status not recorded). Some clones in this sample may be carry-over from other donors' samples. The gene calls are TRBV12-5 and TRBJ2-3; D may be TRBD2 (5 bases). In DNA, the CDR3 is TGTGCTAGTGGTTTGGTACGGGGTACTAGCACAGATACGCAGTATTTT. Its protein is CASGLVRGTSTDTQYF. Drawing the rest from reference TRBV12-5 and TRBJ2-3, the complete variable domain is DARVTQTPRHKVTEMGQEVTMRCQPILGHNTVFWYRQTMMQGLELLAYFRNRAPLDDSGMPKDRFSAEMPDATLATLKIQPSEPRDSAVYFCASGLVRGTSTDTQYFGPGTRLTVL.